The source of this TCR beta chain is a study of blood T cell repertoires in COVID-19. Here immunoSEQ multiplex PCR was the method, and the copy in TCRdb shows in-frame clones only, minus some. The sample holds about 140,000 clones, approximately 90% seen once. The CDR3 runs 14 residues. CDR1 and CDR2 from the germline V gene are MDHEN and SYDVKM. V was pared by 5 bases and J by 8 bases, with 8 bases of the junction left unmatched. Sequenced material: PBMCs or T cells enriched from blood (not recorded which). This clonotype was obtained from a man over 45 who had recovered from COVID-19. The chain links TRBV28 to TRBJ1-2; 10 positions match TRBD1. The CDR3 protein is CASSEGTGVRGYTF. CDR3 bases: TGTGCCAGCAGTGAGGGGACAGGGGTTAGGGGCTACACCTTC.